This TCR beta chain originates from a study of a mutant IDH1 vaccine in newly diagnosed glioma. Study background: Vaccine administration was initiated 4-6 weeks following radiotherapy alone, or with temozolomide cycles.

The CDR3 spans 15 residues. CDR1 KGHSH and CDR2 LQKENI come from the germline V gene. The germline V and J ends were trimmed by 3 bases and 2 bases, with 14 bases remaining between them. About this clone: Antigen specificity is unknown.

The time point: week 5, during vaccination. Each dose of the vaccine consisted of 300 ug of mutant IDH1 20-mer peptide, with topical imiquimod. Astrocytomas found in donors were new, WHO grade 3 or 4, IDH1-mutant and ATRX-lost. Findings of the study overall: Vaccine-induced immune responses occurred in 93.3% of patients.

The protocol was immunoSEQ multiplex PCR, while the TCRdb copy is restricted to in-frame clones and leaves out a portion. The sample lists roughly 72,000 clones; roughly 91% were seen once. The sample here was PBMCs, taken from a glioma patient whose treatment included an IDH1 peptide vaccine. V gene TRBV18 combines with J gene TRBJ2-7; D not resolved. This receptor was obtained from a woman aged 45 to 65 with glioma. Written as DNA, the CDR3 is TGTGCCAGCTCACCGAACACCGGGTCCCCCTACGAGCAGTACTTC. It translates to CASSPNTGSPYEQYF.